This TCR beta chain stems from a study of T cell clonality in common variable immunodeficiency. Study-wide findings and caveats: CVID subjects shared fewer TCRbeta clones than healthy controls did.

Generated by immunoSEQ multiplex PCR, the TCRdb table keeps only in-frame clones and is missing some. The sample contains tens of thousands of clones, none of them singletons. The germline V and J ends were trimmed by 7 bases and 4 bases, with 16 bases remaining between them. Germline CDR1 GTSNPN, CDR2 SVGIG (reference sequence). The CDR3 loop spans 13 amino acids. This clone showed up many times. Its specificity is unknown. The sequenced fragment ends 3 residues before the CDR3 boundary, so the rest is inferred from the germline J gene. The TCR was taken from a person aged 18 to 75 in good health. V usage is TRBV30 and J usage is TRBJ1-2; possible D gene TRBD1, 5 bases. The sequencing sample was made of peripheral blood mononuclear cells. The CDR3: CALRQTRFYGYTF. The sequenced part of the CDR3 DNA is TGTGCCTTAAGACAGACCAGGTTCTATGGC.